This T cell receptor beta chain was identified during a study of T cell responses to AZD1222 COVID-19 vaccine. Study outcomes and limitations: Vaccine-associated CD4 TCRs ranged over spike, dominating at 160-218 and 743-854. Unmutated variant regions are reportedly the target of nearly half of TCRs that are spike-specific.

Data came from immunoSEQ multiplex PCR; TCRdb stores just in-frame clones and leaves some out. The table lists under 200,000 clones, more than 75% of them singletons. Germline V lookup: CDR1 LGHNT, CDR2 FRNRAP. After removal of 3 bases from V and 3 bases from J, the junction contained 4 bases not matched to a gene. This CDR3 region has 15 residues. In this sample, this clone turned up once. The target antigen is unknown. This receptor was identified in an adult who received the AZD1222 COVID-19 vaccine. The sample consisted of peripheral blood, taken 28 days after the second AZD1222 dose. This chain uses TRBV12-5 with TRBJ2-3; TRBD2 agrees at 9 bases. In DNA, the CDR3 is TGTGCTAGTGGTTTAATAGCGGGGGAAACAGATACGCAGTATTTT. Protein sequence: CASGLIAGETDTQYF.